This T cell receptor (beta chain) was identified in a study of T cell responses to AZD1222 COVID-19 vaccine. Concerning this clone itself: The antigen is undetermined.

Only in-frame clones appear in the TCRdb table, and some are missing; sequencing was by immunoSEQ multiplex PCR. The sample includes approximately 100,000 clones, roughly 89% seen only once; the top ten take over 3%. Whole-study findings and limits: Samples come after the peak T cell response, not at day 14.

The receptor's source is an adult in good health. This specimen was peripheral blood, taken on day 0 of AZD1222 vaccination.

CDR3 protein: CASSLRSQGNTEAFF. CDR3 DNA sequence: TGTGCCAGCAGTCTACGTTCTCAGGGGAACACTGAAGCTTTCTTT. V gene TRBV6-2 or TRBV6-3 combines with J gene TRBJ1-1; D may be TRBD1 (5 bases). This CDR3 contains 15 residues. With 5 bases removed from V and 1 base from J, the gap between germline ends came to 14 bases. Germline V lookup: CDR1 MNHEY, CDR2 SVGEGT.